This T cell receptor (beta chain) derives from a study of neurological immune-mediated disorders. This clonotype was counted ten times or more. Its specificity is not known. General study points: The absence of shared CDR3 amino acid sequences among expanded clones across subjects suggests private repertoires in all groups.

Time point given: longitudinal time-point 3. Healthy controls were blood bank volunteers in Maryland, USA. Preparation of the unsorted libraries drew on 2 million PBMCs stored at -80 C. 5'RACE with 10-nucleotide random UMIs produced the cDNA. TCRdb redid the calling of the 5' RACE reads with MiXCR, one entry per CDR3 protein. Of 53,000 or so distinct CDR3 sequences in the sample, roughly 7.7% were seen once. The clonotype comes from a woman in her 40s in good health. Sequenced input: PBMCs.

The CDR3 nucleotides are TGTGCCAGCAGCCCCGGGACTAGCGGGAGTATTGGTGAGCAGTTCTTC. Translated, it gives CASSPGTSGSIGEQFF. The chain couples TRBV7-2 to TRBJ2-1; 14 bases match TRBD2. V shed 5 bases, J shed 9 bases, and the junction held 9 bases outside the gene matches. CDR1 is SGHTA, CDR2 FQGNSA, per germline. There are 16 residues in the CDR3.